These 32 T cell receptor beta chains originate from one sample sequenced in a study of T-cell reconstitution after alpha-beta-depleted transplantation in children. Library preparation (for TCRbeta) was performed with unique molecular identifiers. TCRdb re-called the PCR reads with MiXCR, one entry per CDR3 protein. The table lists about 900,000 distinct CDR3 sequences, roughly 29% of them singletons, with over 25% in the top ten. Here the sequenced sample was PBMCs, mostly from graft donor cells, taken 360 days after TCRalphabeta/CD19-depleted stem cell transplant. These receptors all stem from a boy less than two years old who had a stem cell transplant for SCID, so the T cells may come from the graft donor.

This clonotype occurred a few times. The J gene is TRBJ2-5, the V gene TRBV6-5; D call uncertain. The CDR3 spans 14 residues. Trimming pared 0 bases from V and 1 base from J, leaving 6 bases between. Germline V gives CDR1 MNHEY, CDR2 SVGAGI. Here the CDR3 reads CASSYSAGQETQYF. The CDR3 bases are TGTGCCAGCAGTTACTCGGCAGGCCAAGAGACCCAGTACTTC.

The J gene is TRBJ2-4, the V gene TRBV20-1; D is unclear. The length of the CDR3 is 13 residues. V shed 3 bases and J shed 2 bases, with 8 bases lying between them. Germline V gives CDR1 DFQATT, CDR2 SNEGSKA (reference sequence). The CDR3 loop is CSASARTKNIQYF. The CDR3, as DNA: TGCAGTGCTAGTGCGAGGACCAAAAACATTCAGTACTTC.

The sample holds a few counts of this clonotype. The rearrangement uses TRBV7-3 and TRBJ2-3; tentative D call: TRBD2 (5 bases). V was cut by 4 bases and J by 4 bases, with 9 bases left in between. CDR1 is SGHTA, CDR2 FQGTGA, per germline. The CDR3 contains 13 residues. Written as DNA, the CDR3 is TGTGCCAGCAGCTCTCTAGCTGCAGATACGCAGTATTTT. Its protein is CASSSLAADTQYF.

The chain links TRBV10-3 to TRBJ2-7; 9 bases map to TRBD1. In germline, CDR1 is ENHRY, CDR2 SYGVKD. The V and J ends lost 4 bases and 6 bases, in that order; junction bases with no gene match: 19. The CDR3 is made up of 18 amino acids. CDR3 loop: CAISGSGSGQGLLGEQYF. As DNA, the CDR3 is TGTGCCATCAGTGGTTCGGGGTCCGGACAGGGGCTTCTAGGCGAGCAGTACTTC.

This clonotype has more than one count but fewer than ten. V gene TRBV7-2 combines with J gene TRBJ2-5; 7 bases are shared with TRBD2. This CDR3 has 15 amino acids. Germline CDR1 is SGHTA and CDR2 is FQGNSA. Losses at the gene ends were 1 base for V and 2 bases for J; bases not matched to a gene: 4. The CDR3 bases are TGTGCCAGCAGCTTAGTGAGCGGGGTTCAAGAGACCCAGTACTTC. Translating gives CASSLVSGVQETQYF.

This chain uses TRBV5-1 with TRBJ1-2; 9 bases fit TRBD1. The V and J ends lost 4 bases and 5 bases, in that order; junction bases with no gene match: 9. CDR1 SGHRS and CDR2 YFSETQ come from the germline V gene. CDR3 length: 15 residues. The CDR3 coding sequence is TGCGCCAGCAGCCTCGGGACAGGGAATCCTTATGGCTACACCTTC. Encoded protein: CASSLGTGNPYGYTF. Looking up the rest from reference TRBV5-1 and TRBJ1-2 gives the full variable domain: KAGVTQTPRYLIKTRGQQVTLSCSPISGHRSVSWYQQTPGQGLQFLFEYFSETQRNKGNFPGRFSGRQFSNSRSEMNVSTLELGDSALYLCASSLGTGNPYGYTFGSGTRLTVV.

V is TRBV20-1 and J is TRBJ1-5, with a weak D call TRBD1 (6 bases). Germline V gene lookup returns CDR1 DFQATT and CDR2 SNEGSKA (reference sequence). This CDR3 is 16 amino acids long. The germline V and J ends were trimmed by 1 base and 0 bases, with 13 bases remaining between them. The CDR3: CSARAGGPDSNQPQHF. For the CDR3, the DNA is TGCAGTGCTAGAGCCGGGGGCCCGGATAGCAATCAGCCCCAGCATTTT.

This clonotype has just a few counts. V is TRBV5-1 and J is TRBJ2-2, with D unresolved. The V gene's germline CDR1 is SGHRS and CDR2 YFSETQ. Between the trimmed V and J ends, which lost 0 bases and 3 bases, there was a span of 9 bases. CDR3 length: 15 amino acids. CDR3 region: CASSLESEYTGELFF. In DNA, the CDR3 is TGCGCCAGCAGCTTGGAGTCAGAGTACACCGGGGAGCTGTTTTTT.

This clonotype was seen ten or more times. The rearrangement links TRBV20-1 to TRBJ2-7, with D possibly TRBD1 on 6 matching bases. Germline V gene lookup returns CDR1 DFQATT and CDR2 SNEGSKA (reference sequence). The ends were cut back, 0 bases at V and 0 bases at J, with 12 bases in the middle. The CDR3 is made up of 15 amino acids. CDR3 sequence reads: CSARDDGRGSYEQYF. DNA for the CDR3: TGCAGTGCTAGAGATGATGGCAGGGGCTCCTACGAGCAGTACTTC.

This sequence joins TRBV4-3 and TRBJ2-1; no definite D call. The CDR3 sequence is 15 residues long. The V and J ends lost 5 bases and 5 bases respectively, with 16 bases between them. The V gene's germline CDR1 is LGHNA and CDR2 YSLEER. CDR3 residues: CASSSQSRLDNEQFF. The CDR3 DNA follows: TGCGCCAGCAGCTCTCAAAGCAGACTTGACAATGAGCAGTTCTTC.

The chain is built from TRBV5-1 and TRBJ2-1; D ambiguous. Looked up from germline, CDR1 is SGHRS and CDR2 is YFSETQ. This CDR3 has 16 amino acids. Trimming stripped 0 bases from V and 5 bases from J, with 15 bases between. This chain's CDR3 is CASSLVFQTLDNEQFF. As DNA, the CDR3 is TGCGCCAGCAGCTTGGTGTTCCAGACTCTGGACAATGAGCAGTTCTTC. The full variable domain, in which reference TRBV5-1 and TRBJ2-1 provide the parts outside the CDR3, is KAGVTQTPRYLIKTRGQQVTLSCSPISGHRSVSWYQQTPGQGLQFLFEYFSETQRNKGNFPGRFSGRQFSNSRSEMNVSTLELGDSALYLCASSLVFQTLDNEQFFGPGTRLTVL.

The CDR3 region is CASSFIRRGPGTEAFF. For the CDR3, the DNA is TGTGCCAGCAGTTTTATTCGCAGGGGGCCAGGAACTGAAGCTTTCTTT. The J gene is TRBJ1-1, the V gene TRBV27; 8 bases align to TRBD1. V gave up 3 bases and J gave up 5 bases; unmatched junction bases: 11. Germline values: CDR1 MNHEY, CDR2 SMNVEV (reference sequence). The CDR3 is 16 residues long.

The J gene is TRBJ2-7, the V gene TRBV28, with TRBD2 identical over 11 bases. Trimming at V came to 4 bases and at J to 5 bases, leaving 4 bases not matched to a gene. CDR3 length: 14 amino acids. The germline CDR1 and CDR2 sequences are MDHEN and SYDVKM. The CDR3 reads CASSYGTSGNEQYF. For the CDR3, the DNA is TGTGCCAGCAGTTACGGGACTAGCGGAAACGAGCAGTACTTC.

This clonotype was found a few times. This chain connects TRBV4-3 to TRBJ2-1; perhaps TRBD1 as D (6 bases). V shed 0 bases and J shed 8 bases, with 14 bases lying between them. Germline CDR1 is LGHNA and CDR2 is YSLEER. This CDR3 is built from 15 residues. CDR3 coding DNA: TGCGCCAGCAGCCAAGATTCTGGGGCAGGGGATGAGCAGTTCTTC. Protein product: CASSQDSGAGDEQFF.

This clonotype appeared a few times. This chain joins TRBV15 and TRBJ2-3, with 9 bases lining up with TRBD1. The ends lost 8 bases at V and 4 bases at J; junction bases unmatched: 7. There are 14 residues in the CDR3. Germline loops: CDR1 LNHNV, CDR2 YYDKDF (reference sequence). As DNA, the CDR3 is TGTGCCACCGCATGGGGGACAGGGCCAGATACGCAGTATTTT. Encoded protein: CATAWGTGPDTQYF.

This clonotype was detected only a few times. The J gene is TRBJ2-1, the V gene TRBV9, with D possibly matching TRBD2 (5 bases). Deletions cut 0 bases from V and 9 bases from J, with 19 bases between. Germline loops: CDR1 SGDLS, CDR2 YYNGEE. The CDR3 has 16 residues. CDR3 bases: TGTGCCAGCAGCGTAGCTACGGGCAGTCGAGGGCGTGAGCAGTTCTTC. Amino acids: CASSVATGSRGREQFF.

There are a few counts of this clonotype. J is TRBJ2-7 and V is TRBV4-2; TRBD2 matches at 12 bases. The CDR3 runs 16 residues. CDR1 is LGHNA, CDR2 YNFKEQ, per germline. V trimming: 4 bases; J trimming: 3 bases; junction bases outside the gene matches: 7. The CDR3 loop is CASSPPLAGGNYEQYF. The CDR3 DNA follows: TGTGCCAGCAGCCCCCCGCTAGCGGGGGGGAACTACGAGCAGTACTTC.

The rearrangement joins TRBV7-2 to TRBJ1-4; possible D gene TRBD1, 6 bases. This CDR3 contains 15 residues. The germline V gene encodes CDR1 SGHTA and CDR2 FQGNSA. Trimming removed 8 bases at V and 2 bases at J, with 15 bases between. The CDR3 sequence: CASGLQGVTNEKLFF. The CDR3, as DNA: TGTGCCAGCGGTCTACAGGGTGTGACTAATGAAAAACTGTTTTTT.

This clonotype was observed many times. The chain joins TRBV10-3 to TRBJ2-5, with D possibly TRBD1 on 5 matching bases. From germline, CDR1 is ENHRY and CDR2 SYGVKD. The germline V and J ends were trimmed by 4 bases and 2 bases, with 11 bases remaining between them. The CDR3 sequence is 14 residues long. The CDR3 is CAISGQGTQETQYF. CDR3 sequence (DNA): TGTGCCATCAGTGGGCAGGGAACGCAAGAGACCCAGTACTTC.

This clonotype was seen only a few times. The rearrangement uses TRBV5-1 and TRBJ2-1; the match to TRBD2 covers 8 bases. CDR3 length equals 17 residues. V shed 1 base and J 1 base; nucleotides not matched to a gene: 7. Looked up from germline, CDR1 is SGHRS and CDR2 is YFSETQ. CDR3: CASSLREAGVSYNEQFF. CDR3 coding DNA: TGCGCCAGCAGCTTGAGGGAAGCGGGGGTATCCTACAATGAGCAGTTCTTC.

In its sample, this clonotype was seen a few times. This CDR3 reads CASTPGGTRRDTQYF. The CDR3 DNA is TGTGCCAGCACCCCGGGGGGGACTAGACGAGATACGCAGTATTTT. The rearrangement uses TRBV9 and TRBJ2-3; 8 bases agree with TRBD2. Losses at the gene ends were 6 bases for V and 5 bases for J; bases not matched to a gene: 11. Per the germline V gene, CDR1 is SGDLS and CDR2 is YYNGEE. There are 15 residues in the CDR3.

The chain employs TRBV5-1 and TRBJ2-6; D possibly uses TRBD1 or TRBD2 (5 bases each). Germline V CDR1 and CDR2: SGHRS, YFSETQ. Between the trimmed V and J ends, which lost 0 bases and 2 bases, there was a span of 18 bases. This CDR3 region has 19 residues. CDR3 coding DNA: TGCGCCAGCAGCTTGGGGCCAGGGAGTTTGGGAACTGGGGCCAACGTCCTGACTTTC. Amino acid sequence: CASSLGPGSLGTGANVLTF.

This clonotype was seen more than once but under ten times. CDR3 in DNA: TGTGCCTGGAAATCGAATGGCTACACCTTC. It is translated as CAWKSNGYTF. The chain has TRBV30 and TRBJ1-2; D gene ambiguous. This CDR3 is 10 amino acids long. CDR1 is GTSNPN and CDR2 is SVGIG in the germline V gene (reference sequence). V was clipped by 4 bases and J by 6 bases, with 6 bases between them.

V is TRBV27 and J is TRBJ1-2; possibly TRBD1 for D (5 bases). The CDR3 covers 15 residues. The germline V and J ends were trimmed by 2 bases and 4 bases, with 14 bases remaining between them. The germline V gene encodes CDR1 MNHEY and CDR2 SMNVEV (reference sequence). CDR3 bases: TGTGCCAGCAGTTTACTACCAGCGGGGGGCTATGGCTACACCTTC. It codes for CASSLLPAGGYGYTF.

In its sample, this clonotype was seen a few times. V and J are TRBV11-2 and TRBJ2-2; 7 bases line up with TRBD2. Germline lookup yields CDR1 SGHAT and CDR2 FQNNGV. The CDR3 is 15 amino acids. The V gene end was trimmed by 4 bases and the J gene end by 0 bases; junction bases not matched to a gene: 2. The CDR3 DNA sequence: TGTGCCAGCAGCTCGCTAGCGGCGAACACCGGGGAGCTGTTTTTT. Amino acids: CASSSLAANTGELFF.

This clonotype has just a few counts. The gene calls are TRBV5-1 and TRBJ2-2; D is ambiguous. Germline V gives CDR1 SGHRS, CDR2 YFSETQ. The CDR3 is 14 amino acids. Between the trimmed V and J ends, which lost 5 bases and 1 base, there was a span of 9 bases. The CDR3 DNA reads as TGCGCCAGCAGACGCGACCGGAACACCGGGGAGCTGTTTTTT. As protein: CASRRDRNTGELFF.

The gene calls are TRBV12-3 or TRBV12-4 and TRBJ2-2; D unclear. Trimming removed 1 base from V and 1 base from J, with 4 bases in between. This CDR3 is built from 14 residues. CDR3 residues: CASSLEMNTGELFF. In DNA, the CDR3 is TGTGCCAGCAGTTTAGAGATGAACACCGGGGAGCTGTTTTTT.

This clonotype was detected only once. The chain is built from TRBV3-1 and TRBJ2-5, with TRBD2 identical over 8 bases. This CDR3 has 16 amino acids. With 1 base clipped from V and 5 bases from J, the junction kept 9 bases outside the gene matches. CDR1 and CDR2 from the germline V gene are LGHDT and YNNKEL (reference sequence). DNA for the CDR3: TGTGCCAGCAGCCAAGTACACGGGGGGGCTTGGGAGACCCAGTACTTC. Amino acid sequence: CASSQVHGGAWETQYF.

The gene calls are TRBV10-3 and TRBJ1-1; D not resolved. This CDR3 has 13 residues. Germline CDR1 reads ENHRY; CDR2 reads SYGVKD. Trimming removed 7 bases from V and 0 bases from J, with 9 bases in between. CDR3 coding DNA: TGTGCCATCACCGGACGGTTGAACACTGAAGCTTTCTTT. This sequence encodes CAITGRLNTEAFF.

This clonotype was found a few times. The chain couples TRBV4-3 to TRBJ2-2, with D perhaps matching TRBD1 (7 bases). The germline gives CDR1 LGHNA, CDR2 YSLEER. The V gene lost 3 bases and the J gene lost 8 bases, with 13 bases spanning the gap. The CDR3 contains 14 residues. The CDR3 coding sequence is TGCGCCAGCAGCCATGTATCAGGGGGGGGGGAGCTGTTTTTT. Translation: CASSHVSGGGELFF.

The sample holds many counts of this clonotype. The CDR3 coding sequence is TGTGCCAGCAGTGAAGGTAGCTCCTACAATGAGCAGTTCTTC. Amino acid sequence: CASSEGSSYNEQFF. The chain links TRBV2 to TRBJ2-1; no firm D call. The CDR3 totals 14 residues. Germline lookup yields CDR1 SNHLY and CDR2 FYNNEI. V dropped 1 base and J dropped 0 bases, with 4 bases sitting between them.

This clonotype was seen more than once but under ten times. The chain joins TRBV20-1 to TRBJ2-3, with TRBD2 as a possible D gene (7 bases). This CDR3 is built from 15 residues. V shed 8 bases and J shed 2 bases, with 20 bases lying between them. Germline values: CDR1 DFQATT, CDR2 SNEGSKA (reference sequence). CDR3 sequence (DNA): TGCAGTACCCCCCTCCCGGGGGGCCTCACAGATACGCAGTATTTT. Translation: CSTPLPGGLTDTQYF.